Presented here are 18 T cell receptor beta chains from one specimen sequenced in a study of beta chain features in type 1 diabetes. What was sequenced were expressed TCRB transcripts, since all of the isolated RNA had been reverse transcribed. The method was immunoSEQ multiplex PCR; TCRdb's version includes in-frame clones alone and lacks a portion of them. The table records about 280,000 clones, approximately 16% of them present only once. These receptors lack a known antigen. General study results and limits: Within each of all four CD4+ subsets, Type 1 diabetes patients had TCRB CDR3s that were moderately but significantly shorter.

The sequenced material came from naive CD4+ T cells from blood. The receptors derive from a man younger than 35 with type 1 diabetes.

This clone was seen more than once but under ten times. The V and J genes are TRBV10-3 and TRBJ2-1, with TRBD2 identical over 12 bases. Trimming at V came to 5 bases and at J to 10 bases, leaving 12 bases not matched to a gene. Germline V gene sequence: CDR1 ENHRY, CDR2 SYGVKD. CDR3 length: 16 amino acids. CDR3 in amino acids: CAISTGGLAGLGEQFF. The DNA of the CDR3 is TGTGCCATCAGTACGGGAGGACTAGCGGGACTAGGGGAGCAGTTCTTC.

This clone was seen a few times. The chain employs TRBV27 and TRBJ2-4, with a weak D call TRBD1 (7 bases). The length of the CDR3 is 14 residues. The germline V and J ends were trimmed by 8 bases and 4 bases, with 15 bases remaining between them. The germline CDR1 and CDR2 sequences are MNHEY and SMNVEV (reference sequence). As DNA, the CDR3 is TGTGCCAGCCAACTGACAGGGACTAAAAACATTCAGTACTTC. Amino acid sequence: CASQLTGTKNIQYF.

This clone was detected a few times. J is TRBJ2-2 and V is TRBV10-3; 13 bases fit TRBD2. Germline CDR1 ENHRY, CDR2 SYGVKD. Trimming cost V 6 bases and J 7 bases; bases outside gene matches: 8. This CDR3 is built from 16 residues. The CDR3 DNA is TGTGCCATCAGGAACGGACTAGCGGGGGAGGTCGGGGAGCTGTTTTTT. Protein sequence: CAIRNGLAGEVGELFF.

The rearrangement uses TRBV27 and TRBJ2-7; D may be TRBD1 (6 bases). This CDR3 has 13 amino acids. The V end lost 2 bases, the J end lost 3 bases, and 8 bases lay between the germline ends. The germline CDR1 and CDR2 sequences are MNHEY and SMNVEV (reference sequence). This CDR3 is CASSLIQGYEQYF. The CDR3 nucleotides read TGTGCCAGCAGTTTAATACAGGGCTACGAGCAGTACTTC.

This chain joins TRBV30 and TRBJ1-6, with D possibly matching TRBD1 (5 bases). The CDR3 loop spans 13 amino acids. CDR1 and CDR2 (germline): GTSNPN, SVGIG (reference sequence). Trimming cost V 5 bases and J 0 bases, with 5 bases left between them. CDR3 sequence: CAWDSSYNSPLHF. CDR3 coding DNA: TGTGCCTGGGACAGCTCCTATAATTCACCCCTCCACTTT.

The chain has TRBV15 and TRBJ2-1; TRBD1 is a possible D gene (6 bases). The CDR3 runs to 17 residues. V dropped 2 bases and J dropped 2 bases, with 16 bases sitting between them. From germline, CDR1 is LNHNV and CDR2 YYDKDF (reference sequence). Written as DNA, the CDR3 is TGTGCCACCAGCAGACGCCCTAGGGGGACCACCTACAATGAGCAGTTCTTC. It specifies CATSRRPRGTTYNEQFF.

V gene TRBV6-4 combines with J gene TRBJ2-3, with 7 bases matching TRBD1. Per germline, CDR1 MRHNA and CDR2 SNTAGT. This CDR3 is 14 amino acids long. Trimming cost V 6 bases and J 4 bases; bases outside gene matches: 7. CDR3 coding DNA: TGTGCCAGCAGCTATGACAGGGTTGCAGATACGCAGTATTTT. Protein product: CASSYDRVADTQYF.

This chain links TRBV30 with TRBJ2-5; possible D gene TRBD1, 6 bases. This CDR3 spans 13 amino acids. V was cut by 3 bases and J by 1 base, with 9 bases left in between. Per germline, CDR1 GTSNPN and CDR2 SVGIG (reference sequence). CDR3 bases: TGTGCCTGGAGCTTGGGGGCCCAAGAGACCCAGTACTTC. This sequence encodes CAWSLGAQETQYF.

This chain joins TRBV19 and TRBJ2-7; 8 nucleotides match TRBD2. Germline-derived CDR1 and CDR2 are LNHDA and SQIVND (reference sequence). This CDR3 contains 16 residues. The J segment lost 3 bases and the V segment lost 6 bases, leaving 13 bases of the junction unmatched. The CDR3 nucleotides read TGTGCCAGTAGCCCGCCCCCGGGACTAGGGGTCTACGAGCAGTACTTC. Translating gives CASSPPPGLGVYEQYF.

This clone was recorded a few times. The chain's CDR3 is CASSWDRRVSEAFF. As DNA, the CDR3 is TGTGCCAGCAGTTGGGATCGGAGGGTTAGTGAAGCTTTCTTT. This chain links TRBV28 with TRBJ1-1; D is uncertain. The CDR3 totals 14 residues. The germline V gene encodes CDR1 MDHEN and CDR2 SYDVKM. V was clipped by 4 bases and J by 7 bases, with 16 bases between them.

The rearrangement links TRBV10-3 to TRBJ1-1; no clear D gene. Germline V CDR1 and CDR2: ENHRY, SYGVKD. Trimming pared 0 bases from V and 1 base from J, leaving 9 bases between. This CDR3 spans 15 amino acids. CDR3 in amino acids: CAISESERENTEAFF. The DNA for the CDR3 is TGTGCCATCAGTGAGTCGGAACGGGAGAACACTGAAGCTTTCTTT.

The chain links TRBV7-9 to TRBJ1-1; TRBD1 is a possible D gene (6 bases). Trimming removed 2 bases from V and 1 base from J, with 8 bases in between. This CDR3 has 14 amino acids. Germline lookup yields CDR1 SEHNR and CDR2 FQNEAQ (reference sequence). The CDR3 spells CASSLRTENTEAFF. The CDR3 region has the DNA TGTGCCAGCAGCTTACGGACAGAGAACACTGAAGCTTTCTTT.

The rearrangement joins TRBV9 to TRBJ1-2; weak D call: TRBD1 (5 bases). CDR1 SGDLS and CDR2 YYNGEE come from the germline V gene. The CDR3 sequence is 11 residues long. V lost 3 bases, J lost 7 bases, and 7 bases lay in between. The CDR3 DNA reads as TGTGCCAGCAGCGAGGGGTTTGGCTACACCTTC. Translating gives CASSEGFGYTF.

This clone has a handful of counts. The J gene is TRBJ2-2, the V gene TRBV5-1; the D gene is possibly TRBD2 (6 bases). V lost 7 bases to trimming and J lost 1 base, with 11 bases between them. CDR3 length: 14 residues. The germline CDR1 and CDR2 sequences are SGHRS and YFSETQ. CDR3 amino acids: CASRRAGNTGELFF. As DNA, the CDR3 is TGCGCCAGCCGCCGAGCGGGGAACACCGGGGAGCTGTTTTTT.

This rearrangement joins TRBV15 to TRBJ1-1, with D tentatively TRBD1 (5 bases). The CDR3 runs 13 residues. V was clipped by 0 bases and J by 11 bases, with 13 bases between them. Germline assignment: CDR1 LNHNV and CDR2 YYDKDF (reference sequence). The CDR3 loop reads CATSRDLRQRAFF. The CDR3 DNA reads TGTGCCACCAGCAGAGATCTGAGACAGAGGGCTTTCTTT.

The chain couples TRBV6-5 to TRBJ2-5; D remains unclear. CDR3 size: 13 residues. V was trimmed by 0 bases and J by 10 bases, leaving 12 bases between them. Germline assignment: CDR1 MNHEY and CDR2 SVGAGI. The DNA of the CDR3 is TGTGCCAGCAGTTACTCCTATCAGGTTCACCAGTACTTC. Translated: CASSYSYQVHQYF.

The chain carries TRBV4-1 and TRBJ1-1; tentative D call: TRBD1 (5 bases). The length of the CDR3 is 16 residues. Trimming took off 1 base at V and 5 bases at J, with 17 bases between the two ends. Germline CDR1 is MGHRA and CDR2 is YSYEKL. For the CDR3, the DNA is TGCGCCAGCAGCCAAGGGAGGGGAGGGAGGGAAACTGAAGCTTTCTTT. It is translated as CASSQGRGGRETEAFF.

The CDR3 DNA follows: TGTGCCAGCAGCCCGGCTCCCGGCAGGCCGAACTATGGCTACACCTTC. Translation gives CASSPAPGRPNYGYTF. The chain couples TRBV5-5 to TRBJ1-2; D is unresolved. Germline CDR1 SGHKS, CDR2 YYEKEE (reference sequence). This CDR3 is built from 16 residues. Trimming removed 4 bases from V and 2 bases from J, with 18 bases in between.